The source of this T cell receptor (beta chain) is a study of technical replicates of blood from a handful of donors. Repertoires were generated with immunoSEQ multiplex PCR, while TCRdb's copy carries only in-frame clones and drops some. The sample includes 98,000 or so clones, roughly 95% of them seen just once. The CDR3 totals 14 residues. The germline CDR1 and CDR2 sequences are MDHEN and SYDVKM. The trim removed 3 bases at V and 4 bases at J, leaving 3 bases unmatched. Sequencing was done on a sample of T cells isolated from PBMCs. The TCR originated in a human donor in good health. The chain carries TRBV28 and TRBJ2-1; TRBD2 agrees at 7 bases. The CDR3 protein is CASSLAGVYNEQFF. The CDR3 bases are TGTGCCAGCAGTTTGGCGGGGGTGTACAATGAGCAGTTCTTC.